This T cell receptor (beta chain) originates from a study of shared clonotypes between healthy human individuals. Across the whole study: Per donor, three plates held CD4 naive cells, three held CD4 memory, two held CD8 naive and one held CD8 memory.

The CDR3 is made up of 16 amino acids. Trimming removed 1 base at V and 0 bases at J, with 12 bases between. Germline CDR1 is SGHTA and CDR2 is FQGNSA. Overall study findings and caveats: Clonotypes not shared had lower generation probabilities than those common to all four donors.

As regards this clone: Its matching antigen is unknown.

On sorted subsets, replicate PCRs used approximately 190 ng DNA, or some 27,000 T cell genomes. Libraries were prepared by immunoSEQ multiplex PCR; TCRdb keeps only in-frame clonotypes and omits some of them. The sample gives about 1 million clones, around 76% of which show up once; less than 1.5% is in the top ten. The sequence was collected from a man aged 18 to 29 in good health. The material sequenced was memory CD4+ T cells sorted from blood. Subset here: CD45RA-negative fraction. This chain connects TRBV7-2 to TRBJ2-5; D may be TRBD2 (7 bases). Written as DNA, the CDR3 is TGTGCCAGCAGCTTAGTTCGGGGGGCTTACCAAGAGACCCAGTACTTC. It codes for CASSLVRGAYQETQYF.